These T cell receptor beta chains were read from a single sample in a study of blood T cell repertoires in COVID-19. The assay was immunoSEQ multiplex PCR, and TCRdb's table has in-frame clones only and misses some. Of a few hundred thousand clones listed, about 87% are singletons. Sequencing input: PBMCs or T cells enriched from blood (not recorded which). All receptors derive from a man aged 25 to 45 who had recovered from COVID-19. The CDR3 runs from the conserved cysteine through the conserved F or W. D genes are given only for firm matches. Some rows have no size entry. The others give once, few or many, or a class for an expanded clone.

clone_size,v_call,j_call,cdr3_length,d_call,cdr3_aa,cdr3_nt
-,TRBV6-5,TRBJ1-1,15,TRBD1,CASSLNRDRMTEAFF,TGTGCCAGCAGCCTGAACCGGGACAGAATGACTGAAGCTTTCTTT
-,TRBV6-5,TRBJ1-6,16,TRBD1,CASSYRQGAGNSPLHF,TGTGCCAGCAGTTATAGACAGGGGGCGGGTAATTCACCCCTCCACTTT
-,TRBV27,TRBJ1-2,16,TRBD1,CASSLYGDRGNYGYTF,TGTGCCAGCAGTTTATATGGGGACAGGGGTAACTATGGCTACACCTTC
-,TRBV30,TRBJ1-6,20,-,CAWNHPAKRNVGSYNSPLHF,TGTGCCTGGAATCACCCCGCCAAGAGGAATGTGGGCTCCTATAATTCACCCCTCCACTTT
-,TRBV6-2/TRBV6-3,TRBJ1-1,13,TRBD1,CASSRWGTGQAFF,TGTGCCAGCAGCCGCTGGGGGACAGGTCAAGCTTTCTTT
once,TRBV18,TRBJ2-5,14,-,CASSPPGGPETQYF,TGTGCCAGCTCACCACCGGGGGGTCCTGAGACCCAGTACTTC
few,TRBV18,TRBJ1-1,14,TRBD1,CASSRGQSNTEAFF,TGTGCCAGCTCACGGGGACAGTCGAACACTGAAGCTTTCTTT
-,TRBV6-5,TRBJ1-2,13,TRBD1,CASRIQGKRGYTF,TGTGCCAGCAGGATACAGGGGAAGAGAGGCTACACCTTC
-,TRBV5-1,TRBJ1-1,16,-,CASSATGYRGDTEAFF,TGCGCCAGCAGCGCCACAGGTTATCGGGGGGACACTGAAGCTTTCTTT
-,TRBV2,TRBJ2-1,14,-,CASKSEGAYNEQFF,TGTGCCAGCAAGTCGGAAGGGGCCTACAATGAGCAGTTCTTC
-,TRBV2,TRBJ2-7,13,-,CASSDFRGYEQYF,TGTGCCAGCAGTGATTTCCGAGGCTACGAGCAGTACTTC
-,TRBV7-6,TRBJ2-1,17,-,CASSPRSRVSSYNEQFF,TGTGCCAGCAGCCCCCGCAGCAGGGTGAGCTCCTACAATGAGCAGTTCTTC
-,TRBV7-6,TRBJ2-5,12,-,CASSAIQETQYF,TGTGCCAGCAGCGCGATCCAAGAGACCCAGTACTTC
-,TRBV6-5,TRBJ1-6,14,TRBD1,CASSIDRVGSPLHF,TGTGCCAGCAGTATTGACAGGGTCGGATCACCCCTCCACTTT
-,TRBV12-5,TRBJ1-6,16,-,CASGVVRDSNNSPLHF,TGTGCTAGTGGTGTAGTCAGAGACAGTAATAATTCACCCCTCCACTTT
-,TRBV19,TRBJ1-1,15,TRBD1,CASRPGQGGNTEAFF,TGTGCCAGTAGACCGGGACAGGGGGGGAACACTGAAGCTTTCTTT
-,TRBV2,TRBJ1-5,14,-,CASSPDRLGQPQHF,TGTGCCAGCAGTCCCGACAGGCTGGGACAGCCCCAGCATTTT
-,TRBV6-5,TRBJ2-7,14,TRBD2,CASRAGGTIYEQYF,TGTGCCAGCAGGGCGGGGGGCACTATCTACGAGCAGTACTTC
-,TRBV4-1,TRBJ2-7,16,-,CASSQDPSTLVYEQYF,TGCGCCAGCAGCCAAGATCCGTCGACACTGGTCTACGAGCAGTACTTC
-,TRBV4-2,TRBJ2-1,15,TRBD2,CASSPRTSGGQEQFF,TGTGCCAGCAGCCCGCGCACTAGCGGGGGGCAGGAGCAGTTCTTC
-,TRBV10-2,TRBJ2-5,12,-,CASGRGQETQYF,TGCGCCAGCGGACGGGGTCAAGAGACCCAGTACTTC
-,TRBV18,TRBJ2-2,13,-,CASSPPGGGELFF,TGTGCCAGCTCACCACCGGGAGGCGGGGAGCTGTTTTTT
-,TRBV27,TRBJ1-5,15,-,CASSLSSLPNQPQHF,TGTGCCAGCAGTTTGTCCTCCCTCCCCAATCAGCCCCAGCATTTT
-,TRBV19,TRBJ2-3,16,TRBD1,CASFPTVTGSTDTQYF,TGTGCCAGCTTTCCTACCGTGACAGGGAGCACAGATACGCAGTATTTT
-,TRBV27,TRBJ2-7,14,TRBD1,CASRTRQGGYEQYF,TGTGCCAGCAGAACCCGACAGGGCGGCTACGAGCAGTACTTC
-,TRBV6-5,TRBJ1-1,16,-,CASSYSSGGKNTEAFF,TGTGCCAGCAGTTACTCCTCCGGGGGAAAGAACACTGAAGCTTTCTTT
-,TRBV27,TRBJ2-1,14,-,CASTRAGDYNEQFF,TGTGCCAGCACCCGAGCAGGGGACTACAATGAGCAGTTCTTC
once,TRBV7-9,TRBJ1-1,14,TRBD1,CASSFGQGAREAFF,TGTGCCAGCAGCTTCGGACAGGGGGCAAGAGAAGCTTTCTTT
-,TRBV11-2,TRBJ1-1,18,-,CASSLGGPRTAMNTEAFF,TGTGCCAGCAGCTTAGGGGGTCCTAGGACAGCAATGAACACTGAAGCTTTCTTT
-,TRBV7-8,TRBJ1-5,16,-,CASSSQERFVRQPQHF,TGTGCCAGCAGCTCCCAAGAGAGATTCGTTCGTCAGCCCCAGCATTTT
-,TRBV9,TRBJ1-2,15,TRBD1,CASSDPTGVHYGYTF,TGTGCCAGCAGCGACCCGACAGGGGTCCACTATGGCTACACCTTC
few,TRBV18,TRBJ1-1,13,-,CASSHAKNTEAFF,TGTGCCAGCTCACACGCGAAAAACACTGAAGCTTTCTTT
-,TRBV29-1,TRBJ2-1,14,-,CSVERDSEYNEQFF,TGCAGCGTTGAACGCGACTCCGAATACAATGAGCAGTTCTTC
once,TRBV11-2,TRBJ2-3,14,-,CASSLQGSADTQYF,TGTGCCAGCAGCTTACAGGGGAGCGCAGATACGCAGTATTTT
-,TRBV13,TRBJ2-2,16,TRBD2,CASSLSPGGTSGELFF,TGTGCCAGCAGCTTATCCCCGGGGGGGACGTCCGGGGAGCTGTTTTTT
-,TRBV18,TRBJ1-6,15,-,CASSPLQGRNSPLHF,TGTGCCAGCTCACCATTGCAGGGAAGGAATTCACCCCTCCACTTT
-,TRBV5-1,TRBJ2-1,19,TRBD2,CASSSGLAGAGSSYNEQFF,TGCGCCAGCAGCTCCGGACTAGCGGGGGCCGGGAGCTCCTACAATGAGCAGTTCTTC
-,TRBV28,TRBJ1-5,15,-,CASRGPSPPNQPQHF,TGTGCCAGCAGGGGCCCCTCGCCCCCTAATCAGCCCCAGCATTTT
-,TRBV12-3/TRBV12-4,TRBJ1-1,13,-,CASSLAMNTEAFF,TGTGCCAGCAGTTTGGCCATGAACACTGAAGCTTTCTTT
-,TRBV6-5,TRBJ2-3,15,-,CASSYSVPPGDTQYF,TGTGCCAGCAGTTACTCGGTGCCACCCGGGGATACGCAGTATTTT
many,TRBV25-1,TRBJ1-2,15,TRBD1,CASSGDRGPVYGYTF,TGTGCCAGCAGTGGCGACAGGGGGCCTGTCTATGGCTACACCTTC
-,TRBV30,TRBJ1-5,15,-,CAWSVPGLSNQPQHF,TGTGCCTGGAGTGTCCCAGGGCTGAGCAATCAGCCCCAGCATTTT
-,TRBV7-8,TRBJ2-7,15,TRBD1,CASSLRTGYSYEQYF,TGTGCCAGCAGCCTTCGGACAGGGTACTCCTACGAGCAGTACTTC
-,TRBV5-4,TRBJ1-3,14,TRBD1,CASSLTGAGNTIYF,TGTGCCAGCAGCCTCACAGGGGCTGGAAACACCATATATTTT
-,TRBV10-3,TRBJ1-2,15,-,CAISPDSTSLGGYTF,TGTGCCATCAGTCCCGACAGTACAAGCCTTGGTGGCTACACCTTC
-,TRBV6-5,TRBJ1-6,15,-,CASTYGRSYNSPLHF,TGTGCCAGCACCTACGGGAGGTCCTATAATTCACCCCTCCACTTT
-,TRBV3-1/TRBV3-2,TRBJ1-1,15,-,CASSQVVGGYTEAFF,TGTGCCAGCAGCCAAGTCGTCGGGGGGTATACTGAAGCTTTCTTT
-,TRBV5-1,TRBJ2-2,14,-,CASSLEGLTGELFF,TGCGCCAGCAGCTTGGAGGGGCTTACCGGGGAGCTGTTTTTT
-,TRBV6-2/TRBV6-3,TRBJ1-2,16,-,CASSYSIRGANYGYTF,TGTGCCAGCAGTTACTCGATCAGGGGCGCTAACTATGGCTACACCTTC
-,TRBV18,TRBJ1-3,15,-,CASSADILSGNTIYF,TGTGCCAGCTCAGCGGACATCCTCTCTGGAAACACCATATATTTT
-,TRBV3-1/TRBV3-2,TRBJ1-6,16,-,CASSQDWQGINSPLHF,TGTGCCAGCAGCCAAGATTGGCAGGGGATTAATTCACCCCTCCACTTT